This entry features one TCR beta chain sequence. Its antigen is undetermined. Each cell subset's genomic DNA was divided evenly among several immunoSEQ plates. Using immunoSEQ multiplex PCR, the repertoire was profiled, and TCRdb retains in-frame clones only, with some absent. The sample lists roughly 640,000 clones, 95% to 98% seen once, with approximately 0.057% in the top ten. The CDR3 is made up of 16 amino acids. Per the germline V gene, CDR1 is MNHNY and CDR2 is SVGAGI (reference sequence). V shed 5 bases, J shed 0 bases, and the junction held 9 bases outside the gene matches. This entry comes from a study of shared clonotypes between healthy human individuals. Study-level results: Shared across a handful of donors were about 4.6% of the naive CD4 clonotypes.

Donation came from healthy HIV-negative adults that had no recent acute infections or vaccinations. Material: naive CD4+ T cells sorted from blood. Subset meaning: CD45RA+ positively selected. The TCR sequence derives from a woman in her twenties or thirties in good health. The J gene is TRBJ1-1, the V gene TRBV6-6, with 7 bases fitting TRBD1. The CDR3 reads CASSTQGRAMNTEAFF. CDR3 bases: TGTGCCAGCAGTACACAGGGGAGGGCCATGAACACTGAAGCTTTCTTT.